Sequencing of this T cell receptor (beta chain) was carried out in a study of blood T cell repertoires in COVID-19. The germline V gene has CDR1 MGHDK and CDR2 SYGVNS. With 5 bases removed from V and 6 bases from J, the gap between germline ends came to 20 bases. The CDR3 totals 15 residues. Authors' analysis steps: Quantification of nucleated cells was approximated via reference gene primer amplification. Profiling relied on immunoSEQ multiplex PCR, and the TCRdb table lists in-frame clones only, not all of them. That table is the source of V, J and clone size, and D and trimming were worked out from the DNA. The profile covers 110,000 or so clones, with roughly 80% appearing a single time and roughly a tenth taken by the ten largest.

The sequence derives from a woman in her seventies with acute or convalescent COVID-19. Sequenced material: peripheral blood. The chain joins TRBV25-1 to TRBJ2-7, with D possibly being TRBD1 (5 bases). The CDR3 DNA sequence: TGTGCCAGCAGTCAATCGGTGGGGCTTCTTAGCGAGCAGTACTTC. This gives the protein CASSQSVGLLSEQYF.